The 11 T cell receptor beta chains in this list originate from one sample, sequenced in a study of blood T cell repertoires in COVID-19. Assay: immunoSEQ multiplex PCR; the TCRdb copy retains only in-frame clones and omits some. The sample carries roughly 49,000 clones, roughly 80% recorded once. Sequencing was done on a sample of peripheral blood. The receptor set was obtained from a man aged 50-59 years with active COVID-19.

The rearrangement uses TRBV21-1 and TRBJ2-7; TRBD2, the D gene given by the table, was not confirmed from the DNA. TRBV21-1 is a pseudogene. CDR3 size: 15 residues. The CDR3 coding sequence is TGTGCCAGCGTTTCGACTTCCCGTTTTTCCTACGAGCAGTACTTC. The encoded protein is CASVSTSRFSYEQYF.

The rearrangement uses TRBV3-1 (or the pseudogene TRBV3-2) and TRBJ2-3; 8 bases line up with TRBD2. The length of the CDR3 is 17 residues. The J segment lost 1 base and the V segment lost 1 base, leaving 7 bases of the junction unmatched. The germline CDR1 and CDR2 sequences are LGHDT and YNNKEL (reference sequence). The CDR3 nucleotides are TGTGCCAGCAGCCAAGGACCGGGGGGGTTACGCACAGATACGCAGTATTTT. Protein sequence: CASSQGPGGLRTDTQYF.

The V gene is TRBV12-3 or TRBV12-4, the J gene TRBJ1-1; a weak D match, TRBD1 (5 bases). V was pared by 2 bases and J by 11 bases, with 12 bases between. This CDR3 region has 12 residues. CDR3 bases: TGTGCCAGCAGTTTACGGGGGAAAGGGGCTTTCTTT. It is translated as CASSLRGKGAFF.

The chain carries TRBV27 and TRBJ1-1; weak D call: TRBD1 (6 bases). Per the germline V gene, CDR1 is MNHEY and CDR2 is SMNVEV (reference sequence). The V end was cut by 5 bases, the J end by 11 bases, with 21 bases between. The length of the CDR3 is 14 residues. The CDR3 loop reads CASSPTSGAVLAFF. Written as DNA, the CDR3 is TGTGCCAGCAGTCCGACCTCAGGGGCGGTGCTGGCTTTCTTT.

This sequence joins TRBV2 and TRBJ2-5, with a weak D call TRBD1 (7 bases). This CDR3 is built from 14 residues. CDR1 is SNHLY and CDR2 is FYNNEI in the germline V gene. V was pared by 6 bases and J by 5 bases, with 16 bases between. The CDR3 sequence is CASSRQGGRETQYF. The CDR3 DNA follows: TGTGCCAGCAGCCGCCAGGGGGGTAGGGAGACCCAGTACTTC.

This CDR3 reads CASSLAAYNEQFF. The CDR3 bases are TGTGCCAGTAGTCTCGCGGCCTACAATGAGCAGTTCTTC. The rearrangement links TRBV19 to TRBJ2-1, with D unclear. Germline CDR1 reads LNHDA; CDR2 reads SQIVND (reference sequence). The CDR3 contains 13 residues. V lost 5 bases to trimming and J lost 2 bases, with 7 bases between them.

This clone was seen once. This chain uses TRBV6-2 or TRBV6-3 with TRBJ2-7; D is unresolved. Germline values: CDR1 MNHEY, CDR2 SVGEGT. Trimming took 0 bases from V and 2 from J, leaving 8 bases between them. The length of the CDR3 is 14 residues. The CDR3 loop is CASSYSTSPYEQYF. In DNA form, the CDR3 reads TGTGCCAGCAGTTACTCGACATCCCCCTACGAGCAGTACTTC.

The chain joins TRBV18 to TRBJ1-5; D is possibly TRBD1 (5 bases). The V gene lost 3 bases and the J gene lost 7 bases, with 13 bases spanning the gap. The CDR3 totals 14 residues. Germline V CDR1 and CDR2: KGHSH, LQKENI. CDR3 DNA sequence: TGTGCCAGCTCACCCAGGGAGGAGGCACAGCCCCAGCATTTT. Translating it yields CASSPREEAQPQHF.

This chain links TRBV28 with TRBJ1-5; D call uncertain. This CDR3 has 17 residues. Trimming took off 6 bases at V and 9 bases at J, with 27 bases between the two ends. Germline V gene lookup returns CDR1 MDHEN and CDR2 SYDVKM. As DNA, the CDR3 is TGTGCCAGCAGGATACCGGGAAGTTATTCCACCACGAGGCCCCAGCATTTT. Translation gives CASRIPGSYSTTRPQHF. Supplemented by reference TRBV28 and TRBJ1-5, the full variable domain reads DVKVTQSSRYLVKRTGEKVFLECVQDMDHENMFWYRQDPGLGLRLIYFSYDVKMKEKGDIPEGYSVSREKKERFSLILESASTNQTSMYLCASRIPGSYSTTRPQHFGDGTRLSIL.

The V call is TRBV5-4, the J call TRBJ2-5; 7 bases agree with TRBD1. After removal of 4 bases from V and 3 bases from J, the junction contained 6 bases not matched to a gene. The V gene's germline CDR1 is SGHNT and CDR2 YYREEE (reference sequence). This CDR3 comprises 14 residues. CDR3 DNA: TGTGCCAGCAGCCGCCAGGGGGTAAAAGAGACCCAGTACTTC. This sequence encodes CASSRQGVKETQYF.

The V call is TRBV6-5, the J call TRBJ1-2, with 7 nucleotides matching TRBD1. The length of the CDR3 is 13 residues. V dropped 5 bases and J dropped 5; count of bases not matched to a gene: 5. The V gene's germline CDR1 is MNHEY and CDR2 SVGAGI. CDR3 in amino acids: CASSPGGWYGYTF. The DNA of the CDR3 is TGTGCCAGCAGTCCAGGGGGGTGGTATGGCTACACCTTC.